This T cell receptor beta chain was sequenced in a study of T cell responses to AZD1222 COVID-19 vaccine. On this clone itself: Its specificity is unknown.

Analysis merged second doses at about 4 or about 12 weeks. Study-wide points: Sampling that yielded the repertoires occurred only after the peak T cell response. In a largely white British group with more females than males, clonal diversity was possibly underestimated.

Here immunoSEQ multiplex PCR was the method, and the copy in TCRdb shows in-frame clones only, minus some. The sample has roughly 120,000 clones, around 88% seen once; the top ten hold less than 6.5%. Looked up from germline, CDR1 is MNHEY and CDR2 is SMNVEV (reference sequence). Trimming removed 2 bases at V and 5 bases at J, with 9 bases between. The CDR3 extends over 13 amino acids. This specimen consisted of peripheral blood, obtained 28 days after the second AZD1222 dose. V and J are TRBV27 and TRBJ1-2; D is unclear. The receptor was isolated from an adult who received the AZD1222 COVID-19 vaccine. The CDR3 sequence: CASSLPGGYGYTF. Here the CDR3 DNA reads TGTGCCAGCAGTTTACCGGGTGGGTATGGCTACACCTTC.